A single sample gave rise to the 14 T cell receptor beta chains below, sequenced in a study of T-cell memory formation after mild COVID-19. TCRdb reanalysed the 5' RACE reads using MiXCR and keeps one entry per CDR3 protein. The table records about 290,000 distinct CDR3 sequences, less than 20% of them present only once. The specimen was PBMCs or a T cell subset sorted from them (not recorded which). The receptors stem from a man between 18 and 35 years old who had mild COVID-19 (a few samples of this study predate the infection). Cell type and time point are not known.

This clonotype was detected a few times. The V and J genes are TRBV4-3 and TRBJ1-4, with D possibly TRBD1 on 5 matching bases. V lost 0 bases and J 5 bases, leaving 13 bases between the germline ends. CDR3 length equals 16 residues. Germline values: CDR1 LGHNA, CDR2 YSLEER. CDR3: CASSQETAGRNEKLFF. The CDR3 DNA sequence: TGCGCCAGCAGCCAAGAGACGGCAGGGAGGAATGAAAAACTGTTTTTT.

V is TRBV4-3 and J is TRBJ2-1; TRBD1 might be the D (5 bases). Deletions cut 0 bases from V and 9 bases from J, with 9 bases between. There are 13 residues in the CDR3. Germline loops: CDR1 LGHNA, CDR2 YSLEER. This CDR3 reads CASSQDQGSEQFF. The CDR3 DNA follows: TGCGCCAGCAGCCAAGATCAGGGCAGTGAGCAGTTCTTC.

Only a few counts were recorded for this clonotype. V and J are TRBV4-3 and TRBJ1-4; D may be TRBD1 (5 bases). Germline lookup yields CDR1 LGHNA and CDR2 YSLEER. This CDR3 region has 13 residues. The V end was cut by 0 bases, the J end by 8 bases, with 7 bases between. CDR3 loop: CASSQEGGEKLFF. The CDR3 DNA is TGCGCCAGCAGCCAAGAGGGGGGGGAAAAACTGTTTTTT.

This clonotype was counted between two and nine times. The genes are TRBV7-2 and TRBJ2-3; TRBD2 aligns across 11 bases. The length of the CDR3 is 15 residues. With V trimmed by 5 bases and J by 5 bases, 6 bases remained unmatched. CDR1 and CDR2 (germline): SGHTA, FQGNSA. The CDR3, as DNA: TGTGCCAGCAGCCGACTAGCGGGGAGGAAAGATACGCAGTATTTT. Its protein is CASSRLAGRKDTQYF.

The chain carries TRBV4-1 and TRBJ1-1; 9 bases line up with TRBD1. The V and J ends lost 4 bases and 9 bases, in that order; junction bases with no gene match: 21. The germline CDR1 and CDR2 sequences are MGHRA and YSYEKL. This CDR3 contains 18 residues. The CDR3 sequence: CASSRNRDRAALVYKAFF. CDR3 nucleotides: TGCGCCAGCAGCCGCAACCGGGACAGGGCTGCCCTGGTCTACAAAGCTTTCTTT.

The V and J genes are TRBV20-1 and TRBJ1-6; 7 bases are a match to TRBD1. The germline CDR1 and CDR2 sequences are DFQATT and SNEGSKA (reference sequence). This CDR3 comprises 14 residues. With V trimmed by 6 bases and J by 7 bases, 9 bases remained unmatched. CDR3: CSAEPGTANSPLHF. CDR3 DNA sequence: TGCAGTGCCGAGCCCGGGACAGCAAATTCACCCCTCCACTTT.

This clonotype was seen a few times. This chain uses TRBV15 with TRBJ2-7; 8 nucleotides line up with TRBD1. CDR3 length: 16 residues. Losses at the gene ends were 3 bases for V and 2 bases for J; bases not matched to a gene: 9. In germline, CDR1 is LNHNV, CDR2 YYDKDF (reference sequence). This chain's CDR3 is CATSRDETGAAYEQYF. The CDR3 region has the DNA TGTGCCACCAGCAGGGATGAGACAGGGGCCGCCTACGAGCAGTACTTC.

In this sample, this clonotype turned up once. The chain joins TRBV4-1 to TRBJ2-7; 9 bases align to TRBD1. Germline V gives CDR1 MGHRA, CDR2 YSYEKL. Trimming cost V 4 bases and J 2 bases; bases outside gene matches: 6. The CDR3 contains 15 residues. As DNA, the CDR3 is TGCGCCAGCAGCCGCGGACAGGGGATCCCCTACGAGCAGTACTTC. Amino acids: CASSRGQGIPYEQYF.

This clonotype came up a few times. This chain uses TRBV20-1 with TRBJ2-7, with 11 bases that match TRBD1. The CDR3 spans 15 residues. Germline assignment: CDR1 DFQATT and CDR2 SNEGSKA (reference sequence). V shed 0 bases, J shed 5 bases, and the junction held 6 bases outside the gene matches. As DNA, the CDR3 is TGCAGTGCTAGAGATCTCCGGGACAGGGGGGACGAGCAGTACTTC. This sequence encodes CSARDLRDRGDEQYF.

The chain employs TRBV24-1 and TRBJ1-1, with D possibly matching TRBD1 (6 bases). CDR1 and CDR2 from the germline V gene are KGHDR and SFDVKD. Trimming shortened V by 3 bases and J by 7 bases, and 17 bases separated the two germline ends. This CDR3 is built from 15 residues. The CDR3 bases are TGTGCCACCAGTGATGGGGGAGAGGGACACCTTGAAGCTTTCTTT. Translation: CATSDGGEGHLEAFF.

The rearrangement links TRBV5-6 to TRBJ2-2; possible D gene TRBD2, 5 bases. V lost 5 bases and J lost 2, with 10 bases in between. Germline V gene data show CDR1 as SGHDT and CDR2 as YYEEEE. The CDR3 is 14 residues long. The CDR3 loop is CASRGGVNTGELFF. In DNA, the CDR3 is TGTGCCAGCAGAGGAGGCGTAAACACCGGGGAGCTGTTTTTT.

This clonotype was seen a few times. The chain couples TRBV18 to TRBJ1-1, with 9 nucleotides matching TRBD1. This CDR3 has 14 residues. Germline lookup yields CDR1 KGHSH and CDR2 LQKENI. With V trimmed by 2 bases and J by 4 bases, 2 bases remained unmatched. CDR3 nucleotide sequence: TGTGCCAGCTCACCAGGACAGGGGCCCACTGAAGCTTTCTTT. It encodes CASSPGQGPTEAFF.

This clonotype was recorded at least ten times. This rearrangement joins TRBV4-2 to TRBJ2-5, with D maybe TRBD2 (6 bases). Germline V gene lookup returns CDR1 LGHNA and CDR2 YNFKEQ. CDR3 length equals 16 residues. V shed 1 base and J shed 4 bases, with 16 bases lying between them. CDR3 in amino acids: CASSQGLAGLVETQYF. DNA of the CDR3: TGTGCCAGCAGCCAAGGGCTGGCGGGGCTGGTAGAGACCCAGTACTTC.

The rearrangement joins TRBV7-8 to TRBJ2-1; TRBD1 matches at 8 bases. CDR1 SGHVS and CDR2 FQNEAQ come from the germline V gene. The CDR3 is 15 residues long. Trimming cost V 0 bases and J 5 bases; bases outside gene matches: 3. The chain's CDR3 is CASSLAWTGNNEQFF. CDR3 nucleotides: TGTGCCAGCAGCTTAGCCTGGACAGGGAACAATGAGCAGTTCTTC.